A single sample gave rise to the 27 T cell receptor beta chains below, sequenced in a study of blood T cell repertoires in COVID-19. Here immunoSEQ multiplex PCR was the method, and the copy in TCRdb shows in-frame clones only, minus some. The sample carries around 180,000 clones, more than 80% recorded once. The specimen was PBMCs or T cells enriched from blood (not recorded which). The receptor set was obtained from a man aged 50 or older who had recovered from COVID-19.

The rearrangement uses TRBV28 and TRBJ2-7; D perhaps matches TRBD2 (7 bases). There are 15 residues in the CDR3. Per germline, CDR1 MDHEN and CDR2 SYDVKM. V was pared by 3 bases and J by 1 base, with 13 bases between. CDR3 nucleotides: TGTGCCAGCAGTTTGGGGGGGACAAGGTCCTACGAGCAGTACTTC. Amino acid sequence: CASSLGGTRSYEQYF.

V usage is TRBV4-3 and J usage is TRBJ1-2; 7 nucleotides agree with TRBD1. CDR3 length equals 15 residues. Trimming at V came to 6 bases and at J to 2 bases, leaving 9 bases not matched to a gene. Germline values: CDR1 LGHNA, CDR2 YSLEER. CDR3 DNA sequence: TGCGCCAGCAGTCTGTATGCGACAGGGAACTATGGCTACACCTTC. It yields the protein CASSLYATGNYGYTF.

The chain links TRBV11-2 to TRBJ1-2, with a tentative D call TRBD1 (6 bases). This CDR3 is built from 16 residues. Trimming took 6 bases from V and 5 from J, leaving 22 bases between them. Germline loops: CDR1 SGHAT, CDR2 FQNNGV. The CDR3 DNA reads TGTGCCAGCAGACGAACAACGGGTCGGACAGTTTATGGCTACACCTTC. Protein: CASRRTTGRTVYGYTF.

The chain carries TRBV5-1 and TRBJ2-3, with 14 nucleotides matching TRBD2. Germline loops: CDR1 SGHRS, CDR2 YFSETQ. V lost 4 bases, J lost 1 base, and 5 bases stayed unmatched. The CDR3 covers 17 residues. CDR3 protein: CASSPGTSGGGTDTQYF. The CDR3 DNA is TGCGCCAGCAGCCCCGGGACTAGCGGGGGTGGCACAGATACGCAGTATTTT. Full variable domain (remainder filled in from reference TRBV5-1 and TRBJ2-3): KAGVTQTPRYLIKTRGQQVTLSCSPISGHRSVSWYQQTPGQGLQFLFEYFSETQRNKGNFPGRFSGRQFSNSRSEMNVSTLELGDSALYLCASSPGTSGGGTDTQYFGPGTRLTVL.

The chain couples TRBV10-3 to TRBJ1-2, with 9 bases that match TRBD1. Germline assignment: CDR1 ENHRY and CDR2 SYGVKD. V lost 0 bases to trimming and J lost 1 base; unmatched junction nucleotides: 3. The CDR3 covers 16 residues. The CDR3 loop reads CAISESDRGVNYGYTF. The CDR3 DNA reads TGTGCCATCAGTGAGTCGGACAGGGGTGTTAACTATGGCTACACCTTC.

This sequence joins TRBV28 and TRBJ1-6; 9 bases line up with TRBD1. The V gene end was trimmed by 3 bases and the J gene end by 0 bases; junction bases not matched to a gene: 9. Per germline, CDR1 MDHEN and CDR2 SYDVKM. The CDR3 length is 19 residues. CDR3 in amino acids: CASSFSGQGIISYNSPLHF. For the CDR3, the DNA is TGTGCCAGCAGTTTCTCGGGACAGGGCATAATCTCCTATAATTCACCCCTCCACTTT.

This clone was detected a few times. V and J are TRBV6-5 and TRBJ1-1; 7 positions agree with TRBD1. The CDR3 contains 14 residues. With V trimmed by 6 bases and J by 1 base, 5 bases remained unmatched. Germline values: CDR1 MNHEY, CDR2 SVGAGI. CDR3 region: CASRTQGTNTEAFF. The DNA of the CDR3 is TGTGCCAGCAGGACACAGGGGACGAACACTGAAGCTTTCTTT.

As concerns this clone: Other DNA sequences in the sample encode the same CDR3. CDR3 sequence reads: CAWSVGGYEQYF. The CDR3 nucleotides read TGTGCCTGGAGTGTCGGGGGATACGAGCAGTACTTC. This chain uses TRBV30 with TRBJ2-7; TRBD2 is a possible D gene (6 bases). CDR1 and CDR2 (germline): GTSNPN, SVGIG (reference sequence). V lost 0 bases to trimming and J lost 4 bases, with 7 bases between them. The CDR3 is 12 residues long. Variable domain in full (rest from reference TRBV30 and TRBJ2-7): SQTIHQWPATLVQPVGSPLSLECTVEGTSNPNLYWYRQAAGRGLQLLFYSVGIGQISSEVPQNLSASRPQDRQFILSSKKLLLSDSGFYLCAWSVGGYEQYFGPGTRLTVT.

The genes are TRBV10-3 and TRBJ2-7; tentative D call: TRBD2 (5 bases). This CDR3 region has 11 residues. V was pared by 9 bases and J by 3 bases, with 9 bases between. Germline V gives CDR1 ENHRY, CDR2 SYGVKD. The CDR3 here is CAMSRGYEQYF. CDR3 bases: TGTGCCATGAGTCGGGGCTACGAGCAGTACTTC.

The chain employs TRBV2 and TRBJ2-1, with D perhaps TRBD1 (7 bases). Germline CDR1 is SNHLY and CDR2 is FYNNEI. The germline V and J ends were trimmed by 5 bases and 10 bases, with 18 bases remaining between them. This CDR3 has 14 residues. This CDR3 reads CASSTGAGIGEQFF. The DNA of the CDR3 is TGTGCCAGCAGTACAGGGGCGGGAATCGGGGAGCAGTTCTTC.

This clone appeared a single time. The chain carries TRBV7-9 and TRBJ1-5; perhaps TRBD1 as D (6 bases). The CDR3 runs 14 residues. The germline gives CDR1 SEHNR, CDR2 FQNEAQ (reference sequence). V shed 3 bases and J shed 7 bases, with 13 bases lying between them. CDR3 amino acids: CASSFGGRGQPQHF. The CDR3 bases are TGTGCCAGCAGCTTTGGGGGCAGAGGGCAGCCCCAGCATTTT.

The chain carries TRBV2 and TRBJ1-4; D gene unclear. Germline CDR1 and CDR2: SNHLY and FYNNEI. The CDR3 contains 13 residues. The V and J ends lost 0 bases and 10 bases respectively, with 9 bases between them. CDR3 coding DNA: TGTGCCAGCAGTGAAGCGTTCGGAGGAAAACTGTTTTTT. This codes for CASSEAFGGKLFF. Complete variable domain (other parts from reference TRBV2 and TRBJ1-4): EPEVTQTPSHQVTQMGQEVILRCVPISNHLYFYWYRQILGQKVEFLVSFYNNEISEKSEIFDDQFSVERPDGSNFTLKIRSTKLEDSAMYFCASSEAFGGKLFFGSGTQLSVL.

The genes are TRBV19 and TRBJ1-5; possible D gene TRBD1, 6 bases. CDR1 is LNHDA, CDR2 SQIVND, per germline (reference sequence). The CDR3 covers 14 residues. Trimming removed 7 bases from V and 7 bases from J, with 17 bases in between. This chain's CDR3 is CASTYTGIGQPQHF. The CDR3 coding sequence is TGTGCCAGTACTTATACAGGGATTGGACAGCCCCAGCATTTT.

The V and J genes are TRBV2 and TRBJ1-2; 7 bases agree with TRBD1. Trimming cost V 6 bases and J 8 bases; bases outside gene matches: 9. Per germline, CDR1 SNHLY and CDR2 FYNNEI. The CDR3 is made up of 13 amino acids. The CDR3, as DNA: TGTGCCAGCAGCCCAGAGGGGGCGCAGGGCTACACCTTC. Translated, it gives CASSPEGAQGYTF.

This clone was observed a handful of times. The chain combines TRBV6-5 with TRBJ1-6, with D possibly TRBD1 on 6 matching bases. Germline lookup yields CDR1 MNHEY and CDR2 SVGAGI. CDR3 length: 15 residues. Between the trimmed V and J ends, which lost 6 bases and 3 bases, there was a span of 12 bases. The CDR3 nucleotides are TGTGCCAGCAGCTCACGGGACATCTATAATTCACCCCTCCACTTT. It specifies CASSSRDIYNSPLHF.

This chain connects TRBV3-1 (or the pseudogene TRBV3-2) to TRBJ1-6; D not certain. The V end was cut by 1 base, the J end by 6 bases, with 7 bases between. CDR1 is LGHDT and CDR2 is YNNKEL in the germline V gene (reference sequence). The CDR3 is made up of 14 amino acids. The CDR3 region has the DNA TGTGCCAGCAGCCAAGCGGTCTTTAATTCACCCCTCCACTTT. It encodes CASSQAVFNSPLHF.

This clone was counted only a few times. This chain connects TRBV4-1 to TRBJ1-5; 7 bases map to TRBD1. This CDR3 is 15 amino acids long. J was trimmed by 4 bases and V by 3 bases; bases with no gene match: 6. Looked up from germline, CDR1 is MGHRA and CDR2 is YSYEKL. The CDR3 DNA reads as TGCGCCAGCAGCCACATCGGACAGGAAAATCAGCCCCAGCATTTT. Translating it yields CASSHIGQENQPQHF.

This clone has a single count. V usage is TRBV24-1 and J usage is TRBJ2-5; weak D call: TRBD1 (5 bases). This CDR3 has 16 residues. Germline CDR1 reads KGHDR; CDR2 reads SFDVKD. The V gene lost 0 bases and the J gene lost 5 bases, with 15 bases spanning the gap. CDR3 in DNA: TGTGCCACCAGTGATTTGGACAGCAATACTTTGGAGACCCAGTACTTC. Protein product: CATSDLDSNTLETQYF.

This chain uses TRBV9 with TRBJ2-3; D perhaps matches TRBD2 (5 bases). CDR1 is SGDLS, CDR2 YYNGEE, per germline. V was cut by 4 bases and J by 1 base, with 13 bases left in between. CDR3 length equals 15 residues. The CDR3 sequence is CASSPGRRGTDTQYF. CDR3 in DNA: TGTGCCAGCAGCCCCGGGCGGCGGGGCACAGATACGCAGTATTTT.

This clone has only one observation. The chain has TRBV29-1 and TRBJ1-1; a weak D match, TRBD1 (6 bases). This CDR3 spans 12 amino acids. Germline CDR1 SQVTM, CDR2 ANQGSEA. The V and J ends lost 6 bases and 5 bases respectively, with 13 bases between them. DNA for the CDR3: TGCAGCGTAACAGGGACGGGAACTGAAGCTTTCTTT. Protein: CSVTGTGTEAFF.

The chain links TRBV28 to TRBJ2-5, with TRBD1 matching over 10 bases. This CDR3 has 17 amino acids. Unmatched junction bases numbered 10, after V lost 3 bases and J lost 3 bases. In germline, CDR1 is MDHEN, CDR2 SYDVKM. This chain's CDR3 is CASSFGTGDPIKETQYF. The CDR3 DNA sequence: TGTGCCAGCAGTTTTGGGACAGGGGACCCGATAAAAGAGACCCAGTACTTC.

The rearrangement uses TRBV6-5 and TRBJ1-1; the match to TRBD1 covers 8 bases. The CDR3 runs 14 residues. Germline assignment: CDR1 MNHEY and CDR2 SVGAGI. J gave up 4 bases and V 2 bases, and 3 bases lay outside the gene matches. Written as DNA, the CDR3 is TGTGCCAGCAGTTACGCCAGGGGGCGCACTGAAGCTTTCTTT. Translation gives CASSYARGRTEAFF.

The chain carries TRBV2 and TRBJ1-1; the D is unclear. Germline V gene lookup returns CDR1 SNHLY and CDR2 FYNNEI. The CDR3 is 12 residues long. The ends were cut back, 6 bases at V and 11 bases at J, with 16 bases in the middle. The CDR3 DNA is TGTGCCAGCAGCCTACTGCCCCGTGCGGCTTTCTTT. Protein product: CASSLLPRAAFF.

The chain uses TRBV7-9 and TRBJ1-6; the D is unclear. With 3 bases removed from V and 3 bases from J, the gap between germline ends came to 18 bases. From germline, CDR1 is SEHNR and CDR2 FQNEAQ (reference sequence). CDR3 length equals 18 residues. As DNA, the CDR3 is TGTGCCAGCAGCTTGGCTTCCGGTCTAGGCGTCTATAATTCACCCCTCCACTTT. Encoded protein: CASSLASGLGVYNSPLHF.

This rearrangement joins TRBV5-1 to TRBJ1-6; 7 positions match TRBD1. Germline trimming cut 1 base from V and 7 bases from J; bases unmatched to any gene: 2. CDR1 is SGHRS, CDR2 YFSETQ, per germline. The CDR3 totals 14 residues. In nucleotides, the CDR3 is TGCGCCAGCAGCTTGATGACAGGGAATTCACCCCTCCACTTT. Protein: CASSLMTGNSPLHF.

This clone occurred once. This sequence joins TRBV6-5 and TRBJ2-1; TRBD1 matches 8 bases. Trimming cost V 6 bases and J 5 bases; bases outside gene matches: 9. From germline, CDR1 is MNHEY and CDR2 SVGAGI. There are 15 residues in the CDR3. The CDR3 sequence is CASSGQGRGDNEQFF. The CDR3, as DNA: TGTGCCAGCAGCGGACAGGGTAGGGGTGACAATGAGCAGTTCTTC.

Of note for this clone: Other DNA sequences of this sample code for an identical CDR3. The chain has TRBV19 and TRBJ2-3, with a tentative D call TRBD2 (6 bases). The CDR3 contains 13 residues. From germline, CDR1 is LNHDA and CDR2 SQIVND (reference sequence). Trimming cost V 7 bases and J 0 bases, with 8 bases left between them. The CDR3 sequence: CASMAGSTDTQYF. The CDR3 region has the DNA TGTGCCAGTATGGCGGGAAGCACAGATACGCAGTATTTT.